These 22 T cell receptor beta chains share one sample of origin, sequenced in a study of T-cell reconstitution after alpha-beta-depleted transplantation in children. During its preparation, the TCRbeta library received unique molecular identifiers. MiXCR, run by TCRdb on the PCR reads, gives a single entry per CDR3 protein. The sample holds approximately 200,000 distinct CDR3 sequences, roughly 15% seen once. Here the sequenced sample was PBMCs from the stem cell graft donor, taken from the stem cell graft. Receptor source: a human donor who donated a stem cell graft to a child with acute lymphoblastic leukemia.

This clonotype showed up many times. This chain joins TRBV6-1 and TRBJ2-3; 7 bases match TRBD2. V lost 6 bases, J lost 2 bases, and 8 bases stayed unmatched. This CDR3 has 15 residues. Germline values: CDR1 MNHNS, CDR2 SASEGT. The CDR3 region has the DNA TGTGCCAGCAGCAAGAGCGGGGAGGTCACAGATACGCAGTATTTT. It translates to CASSKSGEVTDTQYF.

J is TRBJ2-3 and V is TRBV10-3, with 9 bases identical to TRBD2. Germline V gene sequence: CDR1 ENHRY, CDR2 SYGVKD. Trimming cost V 3 bases and J 1 base; bases outside gene matches: 8. This CDR3 region has 17 residues. The chain's CDR3 is CAISDFSGSGGTDTQYF. The CDR3 region has the DNA TGTGCCATCAGTGACTTTAGCGGGAGTGGAGGCACAGATACGCAGTATTTT.

This rearrangement joins TRBV11-2 to TRBJ1-5; no firm D call. CDR1 and CDR2 from the germline V gene are SGHAT and FQNNGV. Between the trimmed V and J ends, which lost 2 bases and 5 bases, there was a span of 7 bases. This CDR3 region has 13 residues. The CDR3 is CASSLMVDQPQHF. The CDR3 DNA sequence: TGTGCCAGCAGCTTAATGGTGGATCAGCCCCAGCATTTT.

Ten or more counts support this clonotype. The chain joins TRBV5-1 to TRBJ2-7; no clear D. V lost 0 bases and J lost 2, with 9 bases in between. CDR1 and CDR2 from the germline V gene are SGHRS and YFSETQ. This CDR3 contains 14 residues. The CDR3 here is CASSLESTAYEQYF. CDR3 sequence (DNA): TGCGCCAGCAGCTTGGAAAGTACGGCCTACGAGCAGTACTTC.

This clonotype was detected ten times or more. The chain uses TRBV5-1 and TRBJ2-7; D not resolved. The V and J ends lost 5 bases and 0 bases respectively, with 9 bases between them. The CDR3 spans 13 residues. Germline loops: CDR1 SGHRS, CDR2 YFSETQ. The CDR3 DNA reads as TGCGCCAGCAGTACTGGGGACTCCTACGAGCAGTACTTC. Its translation is CASSTGDSYEQYF.

This clonotype was counted many times. CDR3 nucleotide sequence: TGCGCCAGCAGCGACCGGACAGGTGGGAGCAATCAGCCCCAGCATTTT. It is translated as CASSDRTGGSNQPQHF. The chain has TRBV4-1 and TRBJ1-5, with 7 nucleotides matching TRBD1. The CDR3 is 16 amino acids. V gave up 5 bases and J gave up 1 base; unmatched junction bases: 8. The germline V gene has CDR1 MGHRA and CDR2 YSYEKL.

This clonotype was seen repeatedly, ten times or more. This chain uses TRBV6-2 or TRBV6-3 with TRBJ1-4; TRBD1 agrees at 10 bases. CDR1 is MNHEY and CDR2 is SVGEGT in the germline V gene. The CDR3 covers 15 residues. J lost 6 bases, V lost 1 base, and 2 bases had no gene match. The CDR3 nucleotides are TGTGCCAGCAGTTACTACGGGACAGGGGATGAAAAACTGTTTTTT. It specifies CASSYYGTGDEKLFF.

This clonotype was observed many times. V gene TRBV18 combines with J gene TRBJ2-7; D is ambiguous. Germline V gene data show CDR1 as KGHSH and CDR2 as LQKENI. This CDR3 comprises 13 residues. Trimming cost V 3 bases and J 5 bases, with 11 bases left between them. The CDR3 DNA sequence: TGTGCCAGCTCACCTTCGACCGTGAACGAGCAGTACTTC. This gives the protein CASSPSTVNEQYF.

This clonotype has ten or more counts. The chain recombines TRBV10-3 with TRBJ2-1, with 10 nucleotides matching TRBD2. The CDR3 runs 16 residues. Germline V lookup: CDR1 ENHRY, CDR2 SYGVKD. Trimming cost V 6 bases and J 8 bases; bases outside gene matches: 13. The CDR3 spells CAIRGSALAGVDEQFF. CDR3 in DNA: TGTGCCATCAGGGGATCTGCCCTAGCGGGAGTTGATGAGCAGTTCTTC.

Many counts were recorded for this clonotype. The chain links TRBV12-3 or TRBV12-4 to TRBJ1-2, with TRBD1 matching 9 bases. The V gene end was trimmed by 7 bases and the J gene end by 6 bases; junction bases not matched to a gene: 15. The CDR3 is made up of 16 amino acids. The CDR3 bases are TGTGCCAGCACCCCGGGACAGGGTCGGATGAGTGATGGCTACACCTTC. Translated: CASTPGQGRMSDGYTF.

This clonotype showed up many times. The chain is built from TRBV12-3 or TRBV12-4 and TRBJ1-3, with a possible D match to TRBD1 (5 bases). V lost 7 bases to trimming and J lost 3 bases, with 13 bases between them. The CDR3 spans 14 residues. CDR3 loop: CASNPPGYGNTIYF. The CDR3 DNA reads as TGTGCCAGCAACCCCCCAGGGTATGGAAACACCATATATTTT.

The chain is built from TRBV10-2 and TRBJ2-1; 7 bases line up with TRBD2. The CDR3 contains 15 residues. Germline values: CDR1 WSHSY, CDR2 SAAADI. Trimming took 3 bases from V and 2 from J; bases not matched to a gene: 4. CDR3 residues: CASSDGLDAYNEQFF. CDR3 sequence (DNA): TGCGCCAGCAGTGATGGACTAGACGCCTACAATGAGCAGTTCTTC.

The chain links TRBV7-2 to TRBJ2-1, with D perhaps TRBD2 (6 bases). Trimming stripped 2 bases from V and 0 bases from J, with 14 bases between. Germline-derived CDR1 and CDR2 are SGHTA and FQGNSA. This CDR3 comprises 17 residues. CDR3 loop: CASSLFLATLSYNEQFF. DNA of the CDR3: TGTGCCAGCAGCTTATTCCTAGCGACCCTCTCCTACAATGAGCAGTTCTTC.

The chain is built from TRBV5-1 and TRBJ2-2; TRBD2 might be the D (6 bases). The CDR3 totals 18 residues. Germline CDR1 and CDR2: SGHRS and YFSETQ. With 5 bases removed from V and 2 bases from J, the gap between germline ends came to 22 bases. CDR3 region: CASSSTPRRGQNTGELFF. The CDR3 nucleotides read TGCGCCAGCAGTTCAACCCCACGGCGGGGTCAAAACACCGGGGAGCTGTTTTTT.

Many counts were recorded for this clonotype. J is TRBJ2-2 and V is TRBV6-5; D is ambiguous. This CDR3 has 13 residues. V lost 0 bases, J lost 5 bases, and 4 bases lay in between. Germline V gene data show CDR1 as MNHEY and CDR2 as SVGAGI. In DNA, the CDR3 is TGTGCCAGCAGTTACTCTTGGACCGGGGAGCTGTTTTTT. It yields the protein CASSYSWTGELFF.

In this sample, this clonotype turned up many times. The chain combines TRBV5-1 with TRBJ2-7; D unclear. CDR3 length: 16 amino acids. In germline, CDR1 is SGHRS, CDR2 YFSETQ. The germline V and J ends were trimmed by 0 bases and 3 bases, with 16 bases remaining between them. Here the CDR3 reads CASSLAVPSRFYEQYF. The CDR3 DNA sequence: TGCGCCAGCAGCTTGGCCGTACCTAGTCGGTTCTACGAGCAGTACTTC.

This clonotype was observed many times. This sequence joins TRBV6-5 and TRBJ2-2; TRBD1 agrees at 9 bases. The CDR3 consists of 17 residues. The trim removed 5 bases at V and 7 bases at J, leaving 14 bases unmatched. Germline V gives CDR1 MNHEY, CDR2 SVGAGI. CDR3 loop: CASSTQGTGSLYGELFF. The CDR3 coding sequence is TGTGCCAGCAGTACTCAGGGGACAGGGTCCCTCTACGGGGAGCTGTTTTTT.

This clonotype occurred many times. This chain uses TRBV7-2 with TRBJ2-3; maybe TRBD2 (5 bases). Trimming took off 5 bases at V and 5 bases at J, with 8 bases between the two ends. The germline gives CDR1 SGHTA, CDR2 FQGNSA. CDR3 length equals 12 residues. CDR3 DNA: TGTGCCAGCAGCCGGGGTGGAGATACGCAGTATTTT. It translates to CASSRGGDTQYF.

This clonotype was detected ten times or more. J is TRBJ2-1 and V is TRBV27; TRBD1 matches at 11 bases. Per germline, CDR1 MNHEY and CDR2 SMNVEV (reference sequence). After removal of 6 bases from V and 3 bases from J, the junction contained 4 bases not matched to a gene. The CDR3 loop spans 15 amino acids. CDR3 residues: CASRKGQGVYNEQFF. CDR3 nucleotides: TGTGCCAGCAGGAAGGGACAGGGGGTCTACAATGAGCAGTTCTTC.

In its sample, this clonotype was seen many times. The chain recombines TRBV5-1 with TRBJ1-1, with 9 bases lining up with TRBD1. The germline V gene encodes CDR1 SGHRS and CDR2 YFSETQ. J was trimmed by 0 bases and V by 3 bases; bases with no gene match: 9. CDR3 length equals 17 residues. DNA for the CDR3: TGCGCCAGCAGCTCCCTCCCGGGACAGGGTTTGAACACTGAAGCTTTCTTT. It encodes CASSSLPGQGLNTEAFF.

The chain couples TRBV12-3 or TRBV12-4 to TRBJ2-2; TRBD1 matches 9 bases. The CDR3 loop spans 17 amino acids. V was pared by 0 bases and J by 7 bases, with 9 bases of the junction left unmatched. The CDR3, as DNA: TGTGCCAGCAGTTTAGCGTGGACAGGGGTTGGAAGCGGGGAGCTGTTTTTT. It yields the protein CASSLAWTGVGSGELFF.

As concerns this clonotype: A much larger clone sits a single nucleotide away, making a read error possible. This chain uses TRBV10-3 with TRBJ2-4, with TRBD2 matching over 7 bases. From germline, CDR1 is ENHRY and CDR2 SYGVKD. This CDR3 comprises 17 residues. The CDR3: CGISDEWVAGAKNIQYF. The CDR3 DNA reads as TGTGGCATCAGTGACGAGTGGGTAGCGGGAGCCAAAAACATTCAGTACTTC.